This TCR beta chain was sequenced during a study of T cell repertoires in cytomegalovirus infection. Study in general: CMV infection and matching HLA type were both indicated by public TCR beta signatures. Study-wide findings and caveats: HLA-C-restricted CMV-specific TCR beta clonotypes were dominant in the ex vivo response.

Per the germline V gene, CDR1 is SGHVS and CDR2 is FNYEAQ. This CDR3 comprises 14 residues. Notes on this clonotype: Its antigen remains unknown. A read error may account for a junction end that differs from germline.

MiXCR was run by TCRdb on the reads, yielding one entry per CDR3 protein. Here the sample spans nearly 700,000 distinct CDR3 sequences, around 31% being singletons. This TCR came from a human donor in good health (CMV status not recorded). Some clones in this sample may be carry-over from other donors' samples. The sequencing used cultured PBMCs, collected from culture after CMV antigen stimulation. The V and J genes are TRBV7-6 and TRBJ2-3; the match to TRBD2 covers 8 bases. CDR3 coding DNA: TGTGCCAGCAGCTCCTATAGTTCGGCTAGCGGGCGGGTTTTT. The encoded protein is CASSSYSSASGRVF.